Below, 27 T cell receptor beta chains from the same sample are listed, as sequenced in a study of T cell responses to AZD1222 COVID-19 vaccine (dated by TCRdb to the early 2020s). Libraries were built with the immunoSEQ multiplex PCR assay. As stored in TCRdb, this immuneACCESS dataset retains in-frame rearrangements with V and J assigned. A fraction of the clones does not appear; measured against another copy, unresolved V genes explain less than half of the discrepancy, and the remainder lacks a known reason. Present in this sample are some 87,000 clones, roughly 89% of which were seen just once. The top ten constitute roughly 5.6% of the sample. In light of the paper, this sample's time point label describes: baseline before first vaccination. Reading the label with the study, this specimen's treatment or condition is: meningococcal conjugate vaccine given as trial control. Sequenced here: peripheral blood, sampled on day 0 of MenACWY control vaccination. These receptors all stem from an adult in good health.

The genes are TRBV18 and TRBJ2-5; a possible D gene is TRBD1 (6 bases). This CDR3 has 15 amino acids. Trimming took off 1 base at V and 4 bases at J, with 13 bases between the two ends. Germline CDR1 reads KGHSH; CDR2 reads LQKENI. DNA for the CDR3: TGTGCCAGCTCACCACGGCAGGGGAGCGGAGAGACCCAGTACTTC. The encoded protein is CASSPRQGSGETQYF.

The chain combines TRBV6-2 or TRBV6-3 with TRBJ2-7; D not certain. The ends were cut back, 5 bases at V and 3 bases at J, with 11 bases in the middle. The CDR3 is 13 amino acids. Germline loops: CDR1 MNHEY, CDR2 SVGEGT. CDR3 bases: TGTGCCAGCAGTCTCGGCTGGTTCTACGAGCAGTACTTC. Translated, it gives CASSLGWFYEQYF.

The V call is TRBV10-3, the J call TRBJ2-3, with D perhaps TRBD1 (5 bases). Germline lookup yields CDR1 ENHRY and CDR2 SYGVKD. The CDR3 length is 14 residues. The V gene lost 7 bases and the J gene lost 0 bases, with 11 bases spanning the gap. The CDR3 spells CAIKGAFSTDTQYF. The CDR3 nucleotides read TGTGCCATCAAAGGGGCTTTTAGCACAGATACGCAGTATTTT.

This clone was detected only a few times. V usage is TRBV29-1 and J usage is TRBJ2-5; D is perhaps TRBD1 or TRBD2 (5 bases each). The CDR3 sequence is 12 residues long. Germline values: CDR1 SQVTM, CDR2 ANQGSEA. V gave up 5 bases and J gave up 4 bases, with 11 bases separating them. Here the CDR3 DNA reads TGCAGCGTTTTGAGGGGTGGAGAGACCCAGTACTTC. It specifies CSVLRGGETQYF.

The chain is built from TRBV11-2 and TRBJ2-3; 7 nucleotides line up with TRBD2. The junction had 2 bases not matched to a gene; V was cut back by 1 base and J by 1 base. The CDR3 loop spans 15 amino acids. In germline, CDR1 is SGHAT, CDR2 FQNNGV. The CDR3 DNA is TGTGCCAGCAGCTTAGCAGCGGGGCGCACAGATACGCAGTATTTT. Encoded protein: CASSLAAGRTDTQYF.

This clone was found once. The chain combines TRBV19 with TRBJ2-2; 10 nucleotides line up with TRBD2. There are 17 residues in the CDR3. The junction had 12 bases not matched to a gene; V was cut back by 9 bases and J by 2 bases. The germline gives CDR1 LNHDA, CDR2 SQIVND (reference sequence). CDR3 residues: CASTRLAGGPNTGELFF. Here the CDR3 DNA reads TGTGCCAGCACCAGACTAGCGGGCGGACCTAACACCGGGGAGCTGTTTTTT.

This clone showed up just once. The chain uses TRBV28 and TRBJ1-1, with D perhaps matching TRBD1 (6 bases). The CDR3 covers 12 residues. V was trimmed by 8 bases and J by 6 bases, leaving 13 bases between them. CDR1 and CDR2 (germline): MDHEN, SYDVKM. CDR3 coding DNA: TGTGCCAGCTGGGGGCAGGCGGCTGAAGCTTTCTTT. Translated: CASWGQAAEAFF.

The CDR3 DNA is TGTGCCAGCAGCCAAGATTGGCACTGGACAGGAGCTGGAAACACCATATATTTT. It translates to CASSQDWHWTGAGNTIYF. The chain employs TRBV3-1 (or the pseudogene TRBV3-2) and TRBJ1-3, with 7 positions matching TRBD1. In germline, CDR1 is LGHDT, CDR2 YNNKEL (reference sequence). This CDR3 is 18 amino acids long. V was clipped by 0 bases and J by 2 bases; unmatched bases: 10.

The chain carries TRBV7-2 and TRBJ1-5, with a possible D match to TRBD1 (5 bases). This CDR3 has 16 amino acids. Germline CDR1 and CDR2: SGHTA and FQGNSA. Trimming shortened V by 2 bases and J by 2 bases, and 13 bases separated the two germline ends. The CDR3 DNA follows: TGTGCCAGCAGCTTAATAATGGGGCAGGGCAATCAGCCCCAGCATTTT. It encodes CASSLIMGQGNQPQHF. Variable domain in full (rest from reference TRBV7-2 and TRBJ1-5): GAGVSQSPSNKVTEKGKDVELRCDPISGHTALYWYRQSLGQGLEFLIYFQGNSAPDKSGLPSDRFSAERTGGSVSTLTIQRTQQEDSAVYLCASSLIMGQGNQPQHFGDGTRLSIL.

CDR3 sequence reads: CASSYRGDQPQHF. CDR3 in DNA: TGCGCCAGCAGTTACCGGGGGGATCAGCCCCAGCATTTT. The chain uses TRBV10-1 and TRBJ1-5; TRBD1 is a possible D gene (5 bases). Between the trimmed V and J ends, which lost 5 bases and 5 bases, there was a span of 10 bases. This CDR3 is 13 amino acids long. The germline gives CDR1 WNHNN, CDR2 SYGVQD (reference sequence).

The chain links TRBV21-1 to TRBJ2-5; TRBD1 is the table's D call and was not checked against the DNA. TRBV21-1 is a known pseudogene. The CDR3 covers 14 residues. CDR3 region: CASSKAQVQETQYF. The CDR3 nucleotides read TGTGCCAGCAGCAAAGCGCAGGTCCAAGAGACCCAGTACTTC.

The rearrangement joins TRBV7-9 to TRBJ1-4, with TRBD1 identical over 7 bases. The trim removed 9 bases at V and 4 bases at J, leaving 11 bases unmatched. The CDR3 is 15 residues long. The germline gives CDR1 SEHNR, CDR2 FQNEAQ (reference sequence). The CDR3 DNA follows: TGTGCCAGGGGGTTCCGGGACAGCAATAATGAAAAACTGTTTTTT. Protein: CARGFRDSNNEKLFF.

This sequence joins TRBV28 and TRBJ1-4, with 11 bases aligning to TRBD1. Trimming cost V 5 bases and J 6 bases; bases outside gene matches: 11. This CDR3 has 17 residues. Germline assignment: CDR1 MDHEN and CDR2 SYDVKM. CDR3 sequence: CASSPEGQGGEDEKLFF. As DNA, the CDR3 is TGTGCCAGCAGTCCCGAGGGACAGGGGGGAGAGGATGAAAAACTGTTTTTT.

This chain's CDR3 is CASSRNFGNTIYF. CDR3 nucleotides: TGTGCCAGCAGCCGAAATTTTGGAAACACCATATATTTT. V is TRBV6-5 and J is TRBJ1-3; D gene unclear. CDR3 length: 13 amino acids. V was clipped by 6 bases and J by 3 bases, with 9 bases between them. Germline-derived CDR1 and CDR2 are MNHEY and SVGAGI.

The V gene is TRBV7-9, the J gene TRBJ2-7, with 13 bases that match TRBD2. After removal of 5 bases from V and 1 base from J, the junction contained 5 bases not matched to a gene. The CDR3 spans 16 residues. From germline, CDR1 is SEHNR and CDR2 FQNEAQ (reference sequence). DNA for the CDR3: TGTGCCAGCAGCCACACTAGCGGGAGGGAGTCCTACGAGCAGTACTTC. It is translated as CASSHTSGRESYEQYF.

V is TRBV11-2 and J is TRBJ2-1; TRBD2 matches 11 bases. Germline V gene lookup returns CDR1 SGHAT and CDR2 FQNNGV. Trimming removed 4 bases from V and 9 bases from J; junction bases left unmatched: 14. The CDR3 runs to 17 residues. The CDR3 protein is CASSSPLAGGPTGEQFF. Here the CDR3 DNA reads TGTGCCAGCAGCTCCCCCCTAGCGGGGGGACCCACAGGTGAGCAGTTCTTC.

This chain connects TRBV18 to TRBJ1-1; 9 bases are a match to TRBD1. Germline loops: CDR1 KGHSH, CDR2 LQKENI. The V and J ends lost 5 bases and 4 bases, in that order; junction bases with no gene match: 5. The CDR3 spans 14 residues. CDR3 sequence reads: CASSTGTGTTEAFF. The CDR3 DNA follows: TGTGCCAGCTCAACCGGGACAGGGACCACTGAAGCTTTCTTT.

The chain joins TRBV6-1 to TRBJ2-5; the D gene is possibly TRBD2 (6 bases). The germline V gene has CDR1 MNHNS and CDR2 SASEGT. V dropped 0 bases and J dropped 7 bases, with 9 bases sitting between them. The CDR3 is made up of 13 amino acids. The CDR3 here is CASSEAIGGTQYF. The CDR3 region has the DNA TGTGCCAGCAGTGAAGCTATCGGGGGGACCCAGTACTTC.

V gene TRBV7-2 combines with J gene TRBJ2-5; D gene uncertain. The CDR3 spans 13 residues. V lost 8 bases to trimming and J lost 0 bases, with 10 bases between them. Germline loops: CDR1 SGHTA, CDR2 FQGNSA. As DNA, the CDR3 is TGTGCCAGCGCCCTCCAGTACCAAGAGACCCAGTACTTC. Translating gives CASALQYQETQYF. The complete variable domain, with remaining parts taken from reference TRBV7-2 and TRBJ2-5, reads GAGVSQSPSNKVTEKGKDVELRCDPISGHTALYWYRQSLGQGLEFLIYFQGNSAPDKSGLPSDRFSAERTGGSVSTLTIQRTQQEDSAVYLCASALQYQETQYFGPGTRLLVL.

V and J are TRBV9 and TRBJ1-2; TRBD1 is a possible D gene (5 bases). Germline values: CDR1 SGDLS, CDR2 YYNGEE. V lost 4 bases to trimming and J lost 4 bases, with 17 bases between them. The CDR3 is made up of 15 amino acids. CDR3 bases: TGTGCCAGCAGCCCTGACGCGGGGCGGACCTATGGCTACACCTTC. Its translation is CASSPDAGRTYGYTF.

This rearrangement joins TRBV6-5 to TRBJ1-5; 8 bases line up with TRBD1. V trimming: 7 bases; J trimming: 4 bases; junction bases outside the gene matches: 9. The length of the CDR3 is 15 residues. Germline CDR1 MNHEY, CDR2 SVGAGI. This chain's CDR3 is CASTLDRARNQPQHF. CDR3 nucleotides: TGTGCCAGCACCCTGGACAGGGCTAGGAATCAGCCCCAGCATTTT.

The CDR3 DNA follows: TGTGCCAGCAGCTTAGCGCTACAGGCTAATTCACCCCTCCACTTT. This sequence encodes CASSLALQANSPLHF. The chain combines TRBV7-8 with TRBJ1-6; D perhaps matches TRBD1 (5 bases). The CDR3 is 15 residues long. From germline, CDR1 is SGHVS and CDR2 FQNEAQ. The V and J ends lost 0 bases and 6 bases respectively, with 9 bases between them. The full variable domain, its missing parts supplied by reference TRBV7-8 and TRBJ1-6, is GAGVSQSPRYKVAKRGQDVALRCDPISGHVSLFWYQQALGQGPEFLTYFQNEAQLDKSGLPSDRFFAERPEGSVSTLKIQRTQQEDSAVYLCASSLALQANSPLHFGNGTRLTVT.

The chain combines TRBV6-5 with TRBJ1-1; TRBD1 agrees at 8 bases. The ends lost 8 bases at V and 3 bases at J; junction bases unmatched: 8. The length of the CDR3 is 14 residues. CDR1 and CDR2 from the germline V gene are MNHEY and SVGAGI. The CDR3 DNA reads TGTGCCAGCGCGACCTTGGACAGGGACACTGAAGCTTTCTTT. It specifies CASATLDRDTEAFF.

On this clone itself: This same CDR3 is encoded by further DNA sequences in the sample. The J gene is TRBJ2-3, the V gene TRBV7-2; D is unclear. This CDR3 contains 14 residues. V lost 0 bases to trimming and J lost 3 bases, with 7 bases between them. Germline loops: CDR1 SGHTA, CDR2 FQGNSA. The CDR3 DNA reads TGTGCCAGCAGCTTAGCTTCTGGGACAGATACGCAGTATTTT. Its translation: CASSLASGTDTQYF.

V and J are TRBV28 and TRBJ2-5, with 8 nucleotides matching TRBD1. Germline CDR1 and CDR2: MDHEN and SYDVKM. The CDR3 is made up of 14 amino acids. Trimming at V came to 3 bases and at J to 5 bases, leaving 5 bases not matched to a gene. CDR3 residues: CASSFGRGRETQYF. The CDR3 DNA is TGTGCCAGCAGTTTTGGCAGGGGGCGGGAGACCCAGTACTTC.

The rearrangement joins TRBV15 to TRBJ2-3; TRBD2 agrees at 10 bases. Germline V gene lookup returns CDR1 LNHNV and CDR2 YYDKDF (reference sequence). This CDR3 comprises 14 residues. The junction had 4 bases not matched to a gene; V was cut back by 6 bases and J by 4 bases. CDR3 sequence (DNA): TGTGCCACCAGAAGCGGGGGGGCTTCAGATACGCAGTATTTT. Its translation is CATRSGGASDTQYF.

The chain joins TRBV28 to TRBJ1-2; D gene ambiguous. CDR1 and CDR2 from the germline V gene are MDHEN and SYDVKM. The CDR3 is made up of 13 amino acids. V lost 8 bases and J lost 0, with 10 bases in between. The CDR3 bases are TGTGCCAGCGGTGCACGCACTAACTATGGCTACACCTTC. Protein product: CASGARTNYGYTF.